The clone carrying this T cell receptor beta chain appeared many times. Its antigen remains unknown. Germline and junction disagree at one end, which may indicate a read error. The data stem from a study of regulatory T cells in long-lasting Graves disease. The overall study: For under 3 months, newly diagnosed Graves' patients had been taking antithyroid drugs.

General study findings and limits: Persistent patients shared about 3,000 public clonotypes among themselves. Newly diagnosed patients shared fewer, at about a thousand.

Germline V CDR1 and CDR2: LGHDT, YNNKEL (reference sequence). CDR3 size: 16 residues. CDR3-region Arm-PCR and iRepertoire HTBI primers produced the TCR beta libraries. TCRdb reprocessed the multiplex PCR reads via MiXCR and lists one record per CDR3 protein. The table shows around 500,000 distinct CDR3 sequences, with 12% occurring only once. As for time point: newly diagnosed GD, antithyroid drugs for less than 3 months. After RNA was extracted from PBMCs, the TCR library was made from it. The sample was also linked to a second study, of T cells in Graves' hyperthyroidism and ophthalmopathy. That paper notes: Most clonotypes expanded in thyroid above 0.001 were likewise present in blood.

This specimen consisted of peripheral blood mononuclear cells (PBMCs), obtained at new diagnosis, from a patient treated with antithyroid drugs. This TCR was recovered from a young woman with Graves disease. The V and J genes are TRBV3-1 and TRBJ1-3; D remains ambiguous. DNA of the CDR3: TGTGCCAGCAGCAAGACCGCTCAAGCGGGTGGACACACCATATATTTT. It codes for CASSKTAQAGGHTIYF. Combining the CDR3 with reference TRBV3-1 and TRBJ1-3 gives the whole variable domain DTAVSQTPKYLVTQMGNDKSIKCEQNLGHDTMYWYKQDSKKFLKIMFSYNNKELIINETVPNRFSPKSPDKAHLNLHINSLELGDSAVYFCASSKTAQAGGHTIYFGEGSWLTVV.